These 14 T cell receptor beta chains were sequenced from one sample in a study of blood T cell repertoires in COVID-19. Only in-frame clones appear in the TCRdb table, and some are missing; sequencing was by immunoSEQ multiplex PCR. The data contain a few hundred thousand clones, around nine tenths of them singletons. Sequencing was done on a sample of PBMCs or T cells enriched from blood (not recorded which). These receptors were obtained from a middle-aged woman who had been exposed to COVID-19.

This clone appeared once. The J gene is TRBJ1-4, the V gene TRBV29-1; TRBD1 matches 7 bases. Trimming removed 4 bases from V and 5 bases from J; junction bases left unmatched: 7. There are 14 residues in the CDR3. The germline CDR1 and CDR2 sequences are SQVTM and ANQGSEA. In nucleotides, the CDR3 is TGCAGCGTTGTTGACCCAGGGGGGAATGAAAAACTGTTTTTT. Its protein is CSVVDPGGNEKLFF. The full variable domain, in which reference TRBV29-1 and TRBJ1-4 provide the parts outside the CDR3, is SAVISQKPSRDICQRGTSLTIQCQVDSQVTMMFWYRQQPGQSLTLIATANQGSEATYESGFVIDKFPISRPNLTFSTLTVSNMSPEDSSIYLCSVVDPGGNEKLFFGSGTQLSVL.

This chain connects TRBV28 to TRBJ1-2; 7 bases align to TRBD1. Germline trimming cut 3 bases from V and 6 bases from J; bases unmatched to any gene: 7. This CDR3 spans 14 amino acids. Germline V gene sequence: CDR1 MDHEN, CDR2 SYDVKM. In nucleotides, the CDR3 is TGTGCCAGCAGTTTGACAGGGAGGTCGAATGGCTACACCTTC. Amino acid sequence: CASSLTGRSNGYTF.

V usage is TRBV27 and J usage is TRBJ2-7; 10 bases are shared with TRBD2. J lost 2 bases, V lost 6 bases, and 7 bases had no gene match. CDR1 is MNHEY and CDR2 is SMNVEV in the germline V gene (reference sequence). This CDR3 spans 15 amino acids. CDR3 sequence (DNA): TGTGCCAGCAGGCCCCTAGCGGGAGTCCCCTACGAGCAGTACGTC. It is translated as CASRPLAGVPYEQYV.

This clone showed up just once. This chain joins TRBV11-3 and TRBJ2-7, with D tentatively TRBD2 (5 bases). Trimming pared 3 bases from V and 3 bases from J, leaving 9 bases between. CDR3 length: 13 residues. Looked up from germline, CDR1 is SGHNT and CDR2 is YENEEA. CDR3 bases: TGTGCCAGCAGCTTGCGGGCTCTCTACGAGCAGTACGTC. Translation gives CASSLRALYEQYV.

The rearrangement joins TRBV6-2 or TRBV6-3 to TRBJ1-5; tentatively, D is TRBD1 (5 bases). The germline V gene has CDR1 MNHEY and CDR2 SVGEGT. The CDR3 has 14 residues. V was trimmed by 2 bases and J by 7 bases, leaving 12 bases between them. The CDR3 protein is CASSYAGLIQPQHF. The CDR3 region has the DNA TGTGCCAGCAGTTACGCAGGGTTAATACAGCCCCAGCATTTT.

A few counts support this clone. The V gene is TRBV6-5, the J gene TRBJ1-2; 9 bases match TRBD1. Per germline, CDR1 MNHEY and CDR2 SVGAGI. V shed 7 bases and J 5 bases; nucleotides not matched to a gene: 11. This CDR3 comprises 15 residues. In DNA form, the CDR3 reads TGTGCCAGCACCGTTACTACAGGGGGCGGTTATGGCTACACCTTC. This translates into CASTVTTGGGYGYTF.

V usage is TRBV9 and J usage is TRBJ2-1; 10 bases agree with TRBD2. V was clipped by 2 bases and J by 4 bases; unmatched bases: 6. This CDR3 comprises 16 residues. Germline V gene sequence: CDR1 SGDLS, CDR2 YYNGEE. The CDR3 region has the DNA TGTGCCAGCAGCGTGGGCCTAGCGGGAGAGTACAATGAGCAGTTCTTC. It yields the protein CASSVGLAGEYNEQFF. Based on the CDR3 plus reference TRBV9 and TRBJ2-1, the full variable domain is DSGVTQTPKHLITATGQRVTLRCSPRSGDLSVYWYQQSLDQGLQFLIQYYNGEERAKGNILERFSAQQFPDLHSELNLSSLELGDSALYFCASSVGLAGEYNEQFFGPGTRLTVL.

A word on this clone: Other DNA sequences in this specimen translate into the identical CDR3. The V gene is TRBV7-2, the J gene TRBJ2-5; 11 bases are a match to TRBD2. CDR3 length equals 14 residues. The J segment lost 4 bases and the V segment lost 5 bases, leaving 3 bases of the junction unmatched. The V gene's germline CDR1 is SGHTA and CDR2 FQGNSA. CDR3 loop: CASSLSGGVETQYF. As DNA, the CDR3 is TGTGCCAGCAGCCTTAGCGGGGGGGTAGAGACCCAGTACTTC. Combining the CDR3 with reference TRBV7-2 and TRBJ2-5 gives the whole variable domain GAGVSQSPSNKVTEKGKDVELRCDPISGHTALYWYRQSLGQGLEFLIYFQGNSAPDKSGLPSDRFSAERTGGSVSTLTIQRTQQEDSAVYLCASSLSGGVETQYFGPGTRLLVL.

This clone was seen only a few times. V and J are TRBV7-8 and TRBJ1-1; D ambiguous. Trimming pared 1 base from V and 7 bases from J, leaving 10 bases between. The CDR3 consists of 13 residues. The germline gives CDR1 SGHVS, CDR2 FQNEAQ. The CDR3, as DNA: TGTGCCAGCAGCTTAGATGAGGGCAATGAAGCTTTCTTT. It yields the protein CASSLDEGNEAFF.

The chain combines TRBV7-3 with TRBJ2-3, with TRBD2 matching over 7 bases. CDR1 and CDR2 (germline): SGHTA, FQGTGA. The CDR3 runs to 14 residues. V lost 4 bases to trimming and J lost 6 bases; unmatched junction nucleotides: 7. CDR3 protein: CASSSKTSRDTQYF. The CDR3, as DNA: TGTGCCAGCAGCTCTAAGACTAGCCGGGATACGCAGTATTTT.

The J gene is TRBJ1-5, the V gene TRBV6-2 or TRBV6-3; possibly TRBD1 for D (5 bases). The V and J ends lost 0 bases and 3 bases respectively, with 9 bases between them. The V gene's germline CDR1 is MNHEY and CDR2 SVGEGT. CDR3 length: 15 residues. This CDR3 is CASSYSGGVNQPQHF. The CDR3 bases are TGTGCCAGCAGTTACTCAGGAGGGGTCAATCAGCCCCAGCATTTT.

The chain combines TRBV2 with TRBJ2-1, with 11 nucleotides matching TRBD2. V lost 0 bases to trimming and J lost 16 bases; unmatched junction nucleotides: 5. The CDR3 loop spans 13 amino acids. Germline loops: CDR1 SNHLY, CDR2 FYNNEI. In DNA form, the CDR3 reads TGTGCCAGCAGTGAAGCTAGCGGGGGGGTATTTTTCTTC. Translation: CASSEASGGVFFF.

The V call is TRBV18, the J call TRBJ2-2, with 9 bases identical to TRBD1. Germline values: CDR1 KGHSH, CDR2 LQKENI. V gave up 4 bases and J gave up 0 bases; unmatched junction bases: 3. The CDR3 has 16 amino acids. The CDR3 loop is CASSQTGGPNTGELFF. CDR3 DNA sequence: TGTGCCAGCTCACAAACAGGGGGCCCGAACACCGGGGAGCTGTTTTTT.

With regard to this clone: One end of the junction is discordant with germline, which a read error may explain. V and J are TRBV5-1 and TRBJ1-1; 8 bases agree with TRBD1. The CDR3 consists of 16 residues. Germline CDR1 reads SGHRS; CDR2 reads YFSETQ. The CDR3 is CASSLGPTGGGSEAFF. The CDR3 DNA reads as TGTGCCAGCAGCTTGGGTCCCACAGGGGGAGGGTCTGAAGCTTTCTTT.